A selection of T cell receptor beta chains follows, all from one sample in a study of CD8+ T cells in alopecia areata. The repertoire was sequenced with immunoSEQ multiplex PCR; TCRdb's copy has only in-frame clones and lacks some. Here the sample spans under 200,000 clones, 50% to 65% being singletons. Sequenced here: CD4+ T cells sorted from blood, sampled at week 24, from a patient treated with tofacitinib. All receptors come from a human donor with alopecia areata. CDR3s include the opening cysteine and the closing phenylalanine or tryptophan. D genes are given only for firm matches. Some rows have no size entry. The others give once, few or many, or a class for an expanded clone.

j_call d_call clone_size v_call cdr3_aa cdr3_nt
TRBJ1-5 NA few TRBV27 CASSFRASEPQHF TGTGCCAGCAGTTTTAGGGCGAGCGAGCCCCAGCATTTT
TRBJ1-2 TRBD1 NA TRBV27 CASTGQGGRGYTF TGTGCCAGCACAGGACAGGGAGGAAGAGGCTACACCTTC
TRBJ2-3 NA NA TRBV7-8 CASSPGGLTDTQYF TGTGCCAGCAGCCCTGGGGGTCTCACAGATACGCAGTATTTT
TRBJ2-1 NA NA TRBV11-2 CASSLYQADSQFF TGTGCCAGCAGCTTATACCAAGCCGATTCACAGTTCTTC
TRBJ1-2 TRBD1 NA TRBV6-1 CASSSFGQGAVGYTF TGTGCCAGCAGTTCCTTCGGACAGGGGGCGGTTGGCTACACCTTC
TRBJ2-7 TRBD1 NA TRBV6-5 CASRPSRDSFYEQYF TGTGCCAGCAGACCTTCTCGGGACAGCTTCTACGAGCAGTACTTC
TRBJ1-1 NA NA TRBV5-6 CASSLGGRGENTEAFF TGTGCCAGCAGCTTGGGAGGCCGGGGGGAGAACACTGAAGCTTTCTTT
TRBJ2-7 NA NA TRBV4-1 CASSQAGLHEQYF TGCGCCAGCAGCCAAGCAGGGTTGCACGAGCAGTACTTC
TRBJ2-2 TRBD1 NA TRBV29-1 CSARTGANTGELFF TGCAGCGCCCGGACAGGGGCGAACACCGGGGAGCTGTTTTTT
TRBJ2-5 NA NA TRBV6-1 CASSDWGARGTQYF TGTGCCAGCAGTGACTGGGGGGCGCGGGGGACCCAGTACTTC
TRBJ2-5 NA NA TRBV29-1 CSVEVRRVQETQYF TGCAGCGTTGAAGTACGGAGGGTTCAAGAGACCCAGTACTTC
TRBJ1-2 NA NA TRBV18 CASSPSEEGGYTF TGTGCCAGCTCACCCTCCGAGGAAGGTGGCTACACCTTC
TRBJ1-5 NA NA TRBV30 CAWSGSLGRNQPQHF TGTGCCTGGAGTGGATCTCTTGGACGGAATCAGCCCCAGCATTTT
TRBJ2-2 NA NA TRBV5-1 CASSLGNTGELFF TGCGCCAGCAGCTTGGGGAACACCGGGGAGCTGTTTTTT
TRBJ2-7 NA NA TRBV6-5 CASSYSGGSNEQYF TGTGCCAGCAGTTACTCCGGCGGCAGTAATGAGCAGTACTTC
TRBJ2-5 TRBD2 NA TRBV29-1 CSVTRGGPRLETQYF TGCAGCGTCACCCGGGGGGGCCCGCGGCTAGAGACCCAGTACTTC
TRBJ1-1 NA NA TRBV30 CACLRNTEAFF TGTGCCTGCCTCCGGAACACTGAAGCTTTCTTT
TRBJ2-7 TRBD1 NA TRBV29-1 CSAKPGGREQYF TGCAGCGCCAAACCAGGGGGCCGCGAGCAGTACTTC